A selection of T cell receptor beta chains follows, all from one sample in a study of cytomegalovirus exposure and HLA in healthy donors. Data came from immunoSEQ multiplex PCR; TCRdb stores just in-frame clones and leaves some out. The table lists tens of thousands of clones, about 96% of them singletons. Sample: PBMCs. The receptors here all came from a man aged 18 to 29 in good health and CMV-seropositive. Each CDR3 is given with its conserved first and last residue. Each record gives: V gene, D gene, J gene, clone size, CDR3 protein. The D gene is left open where the match is weak. Expanded clones are given a class, and other clones once, few, many or no size at all.

V: TRBV28; D: .; J: TRBJ1-4; size: once; CDR3: CASRGRGRVYQRLFF
V: TRBV5-5; D: .; J: TRBJ1-5; size: .; CDR3: CASSPRGGPFNQPQHF
V: TRBV6-1; D: .; J: TRBJ2-7; size: .; CDR3: CASSELLRDEQYF
V: TRBV9; D: TRBD2; J: TRBJ2-3; size: .; CDR3: CASSPLGGVVTDTQYF
V: TRBV6-5; D: .; J: TRBJ1-2; size: .; CDR3: CASSRGSGDGYTF
V: TRBV5-5; D: TRBD1; J: TRBJ2-7; size: .; CDR3: CASSTLDRERDTGEQYF
V: TRBV29-1; D: .; J: TRBJ1-1; size: .; CDR3: CSVEDSRARVMNTEAFF
V: TRBV19; D: .; J: TRBJ2-1; size: .; CDR3: CASSPLREEPNNEQFF
V: TRBV4-1; D: TRBD1; J: TRBJ1-1; size: .; CDR3: CASRDFTGTANTEAFF
V: TRBV25-1; D: .; J: TRBJ1-2; size: .; CDR3: CASSRGFNYGYTF
V: TRBV2; D: TRBD2; J: TRBJ2-1; size: .; CDR3: CASSDVAGAFYEQFF
V: TRBV5-1; D: .; J: TRBJ1-1; size: .; CDR3: CASSPKGGSENTEAFF
V: TRBV4-2; D: .; J: TRBJ2-3; size: .; CDR3: CASSQDGTSRTDTQYF
V: TRBV27; D: TRBD1; J: TRBJ2-5; size: .; CDR3: CASKPGTEQEAQYF
V: TRBV4-1; D: TRBD2; J: TRBJ2-2; size: .; CDR3: CASSHGTSGGTGELFF
V: TRBV19; D: .; J: TRBJ2-3; size: .; CDR3: CASSTTTGYTDTQYF
V: TRBV5-1; D: TRBD2; J: TRBJ2-7; size: .; CDR3: CASSQGRTSGYEQYF
V: TRBV4-1; D: .; J: TRBJ2-5; size: .; CDR3: CASSGIINRAETQYF
V: TRBV28; D: .; J: TRBJ2-7; size: once; CDR3: CASSLERDLYEQYF
V: TRBV4-2; D: .; J: TRBJ1-1; size: once; CDR3: CASSQLRGDEAFF
V: TRBV18; D: .; J: TRBJ1-1; size: .; CDR3: CASSALKQGSVPTEAFF
V: TRBV6-1; D: .; J: TRBJ1-2; size: .; CDR3: CASNPKEGDGYTF
V: TRBV5-8; D: .; J: TRBJ2-3; size: few; CDR3: CASSPFSSTDTQYF
V: TRBV5-4; D: .; J: TRBJ2-5; size: .; CDR3: CASSLVSGIVGETQYF